These T cell receptor beta chains were read from a single sample in a study of T-cell reconstitution after alpha-beta-depleted transplantation in children. TCRdb itself ran the PCR reads through MiXCR, one entry per CDR3 protein. The profile covers around 600,000 distinct CDR3 sequences, with 10% to 13% appearing a single time and about 4.2% taken by the ten largest. The input for sequencing was PBMCs from the stem cell graft donor, taken from the stem cell graft. These receptors were obtained from a human donor who donated a stem cell graft to a child with acute myeloid leukemia. Both conserved end residues are part of each CDR3. The order of the fields is V gene, J gene, clone size, CDR3 protein. Clone size is not always given. Where it is, it says once, few, many or a class for expanded clones.

>TRBV5-1|TRBJ2-7|few
CASSLERLGTNEQYF
>TRBV6-4|TRBJ2-7|few
CAVGLASSYEQYF
>TRBV9|TRBJ2-6|many
CASSAAERTYSGANVLTF
>TRBV12-3/TRBV12-4|TRBJ2-2|many
CASSPFTGELFF
>TRBV7-9|TRBJ2-7|few
CASSPGGVRDEQYF
>TRBV12-3/TRBV12-4|TRBJ2-1|many
CASSFSGTSGPLNEQFF
>TRBV6-7|TRBJ2-1|few
CASSYVRGQFF
>TRBV2|TRBJ1-4|.
CASSRQLTNEKLFF
>TRBV20-1|TRBJ1-6|many
CSAREATLSYNSPLHF
>TRBV7-9|TRBJ2-3|few
CASSSQLALATDTQYF
>TRBV28|TRBJ2-1|.
CASSFLGTYNEQFF
>TRBV11-2|TRBJ2-7|few
CASSAGLPGSEQYF
>TRBV20-1|TRBJ2-1|.
CSARSTGGNEQFF
>TRBV5-6|TRBJ2-2|many
CASSSLAQAGGRSTGELFF
>TRBV28|TRBJ2-2|.
CASSPPHSTGELFF
>TRBV9|TRBJ2-3|many
CASSGGLAGSLRDTQYF
>TRBV7-2|TRBJ1-1|.
CASSLPREWGIGTEAFF
>TRBV28|TRBJ1-2|.
CASSLTGQLYGYTF
>TRBV29-1|TRBJ2-3|few
CSVGTGVKDTQYF
>TRBV12-3/TRBV12-4|TRBJ2-3|.
CASTPGLAGGPGTDTQYF
>TRBV12-3/TRBV12-4|TRBJ1-2|.
CASNPAGQGNYGYTF
>TRBV29-1|TRBJ2-7|few
CSVEGVSGRHF
>TRBV29-1|TRBJ2-7|many
CSVKGGGYYEQYF
>TRBV5-4|TRBJ1-2|few
CASSPTHRTGDYGYTF
>TRBV6-1|TRBJ2-7|.
CAGRGGTGAIYEQYF
>TRBV5-1|TRBJ1-2|many
CASSLTVTYGYTF
>TRBV7-8|TRBJ2-1|few
CASSSRAGEQFF
>TRBV5-1|TRBJ1-1|.
CASSLGRDRPTTEAFF
>TRBV4-2|TRBJ2-3|few
CASSRPGTDGDTQYF
>TRBV7-2|TRBJ1-2|few
CASSFGGGIGGYTF
>TRBV20-1|TRBJ2-7|.
CSAHSDRDYEQYF
>TRBV29-1|TRBJ2-2|many
CSVEATPGGDTGELFF
>TRBV9|TRBJ2-7|few
CASSVASGSHEQYF
>TRBV7-9|TRBJ2-4|.
CASSWTGGNIQYF
>TRBV6-8|TRBJ2-1|many
CASSYGPHDEQFF
>TRBV3-1|TRBJ1-2|few
CASSQVQGEDGYTF
>TRBV24-1|TRBJ2-3|.
CATSDPVSGRAGTDTQYF
>TRBV20-1|TRBJ2-3|few
CSARTGAMADTQYF
>TRBV4-2|TRBJ2-3|many
CASSQGPDTQYF
>TRBV15|TRBJ2-6|many
CATSRGGLSNSGANVLTF
>TRBV18|TRBJ2-7|many
CASSSSTGDAFYEQYF
>TRBV12-3/TRBV12-4|TRBJ2-7|.
CACGRGYEQYF
>TRBV28|TRBJ1-4|few
CASGRGRDEKLFF
>TRBV2|TRBJ2-5|.
CASQREGQGETQYF
>TRBV20-1|TRBJ2-5|few
CSAGLAGGIPFRETQYF
>TRBV15|TRBJ2-1|many
CATSTQLAGSNEQFF
>TRBV18|TRBJ2-1|few
CASSPVARISYNEQFF
>TRBV5-1|TRBJ1-1|few
CASKRLQGASTEAFF
>TRBV5-1|TRBJ1-2|few
CASSLDRSLGGYTF
>TRBV6-2/TRBV6-3|TRBJ2-3|few
CASNHGGYTQYF
>TRBV24-1|TRBJ2-1|.
CATSAANPRGEQFF
>TRBV27|TRBJ2-6|.
CASRRRWGDSGANVLTF
>TRBV7-2|TRBJ2-7|few
CASSPGGLNYEQYF
>TRBV25-1|TRBJ2-1|many
CASSPSSGWGGNEQFF
>TRBV4-3|TRBJ2-7|.
CASSQDSGPLNEQYF
>TRBV7-2|TRBJ2-5|many
CASSLDGRWQETQYF
>TRBV5-1|TRBJ2-7|few
CASSLTRDHEQYF
>TRBV7-2|TRBJ2-7|.
CASSITGTSGRAGTYEQYF
>TRBV19|TRBJ1-5|.
CASTNRGIGNQPQHF
>TRBV5-1|TRBJ2-4|.
CASSLESGNIQYF